The 9 T cell receptor beta chains given below trace back to one sample, sequenced in a study of cytomegalovirus exposure and HLA in healthy donors. PCR involved 60 Vbeta and 13 Jbeta primers. Profiled with immunoSEQ multiplex PCR; TCRdb holds only in-frame clones, not every one. The sample lists roughly 100,000 clones; around 86% were seen once. The sample was PBMCs. The receptors were gathered from a female donor in good health and CMV-seropositive.

The chain links TRBV10-1 to TRBJ1-1, with 8 bases identical to TRBD1. CDR1 is WNHNN and CDR2 is SYGVQD in the germline V gene (reference sequence). With V trimmed by 3 bases and J by 1 base, 4 bases remained unmatched. This CDR3 is 15 amino acids long. CDR3 protein: CASSDRGPANTEAFF. CDR3 DNA: TGCGCCAGCAGTGACAGGGGGCCCGCGAACACTGAAGCTTTCTTT.

The rearrangement uses TRBV19 and TRBJ1-2; unclear D gene. Germline CDR1 and CDR2: LNHDA and SQIVND (reference sequence). V was trimmed by 5 bases and J by 4 bases, leaving 5 bases between them. This CDR3 has 11 residues. The CDR3 is CASSGGYGYTF. For the CDR3, the DNA is TGTGCCAGTAGTGGAGGCTATGGCTACACCTTC.

The rearrangement uses TRBV7-9 and TRBJ2-3, with 13 bases that match TRBD2. Germline V lookup: CDR1 SEHNR, CDR2 FQNEAQ (reference sequence). The J segment lost 6 bases and the V segment lost 5 bases, leaving 5 bases of the junction unmatched. CDR3 length equals 15 residues. CDR3 residues: CASSDTSGRADTQYF. For the CDR3, the DNA is TGTGCCAGCAGCGACACTAGCGGGAGGGCGGATACGCAGTATTTT.

This chain connects TRBV5-4 to TRBJ1-6; a weak D match, TRBD1 (5 bases). Germline V gene data show CDR1 as SGHNT and CDR2 as YYREEE (reference sequence). The CDR3 consists of 13 residues. V dropped 2 bases and J dropped 8 bases, with 8 bases sitting between them. The CDR3 nucleotides are TGTGCCAGCAGCTTCGGGGGGGATTCACCCCTCCACTTT. It translates to CASSFGGDSPLHF.

This clone was counted a few times. The chain recombines TRBV5-1 with TRBJ1-6; TRBD1 matches 9 bases. The CDR3 sequence is 15 residues long. Germline trimming cut 4 bases from V and 9 bases from J; bases unmatched to any gene: 8. CDR1 and CDR2 from the germline V gene are SGHRS and YFSETQ. The CDR3 reads CASSIRTGEASPLHF. CDR3 in DNA: TGCGCCAGCAGCATACGGACAGGGGAGGCTTCACCCCTCCACTTT.

The CDR3 DNA reads TGCACCAGCAGCCAATTCCCGCCGCACACTAGCGGGGCCAACTACGAGCAGTACTTC. It specifies CTSSQFPPHTSGANYEQYF. The rearrangement links TRBV1 to TRBJ2-5; the table gives TRBD2 as D, unverified against the DNA. Judging by the DNA end, TRBJ2-7 fits better; the J call may be wrong. TRBV1 is a known pseudogene. This CDR3 region has 19 residues.

V usage is TRBV27 and J usage is TRBJ2-7; a possible D gene is TRBD1 (6 bases). Germline CDR1 is MNHEY and CDR2 is SMNVEV (reference sequence). Between the trimmed V and J ends, which lost 6 bases and 0 bases, there was a span of 12 bases. The CDR3 length is 14 residues. The CDR3 DNA reads TGTGCCAGCAGCCCAGGGGTTCTCTCCTACGAGCAGTACTTC. It is translated as CASSPGVLSYEQYF.

This rearrangement joins TRBV6-5 to TRBJ2-1; 15 nucleotides match TRBD2. Germline-derived CDR1 and CDR2 are MNHEY and SVGAGI. Trimming cost V 4 bases and J 5 bases; bases outside gene matches: 0. CDR3 length equals 15 residues. The CDR3: CASSWTSGGDNEQFF. In DNA form, the CDR3 reads TGTGCCAGCAGTTGGACTAGCGGGGGGGACAATGAGCAGTTCTTC.

The chain uses TRBV11-2 and TRBJ2-2; 12 positions agree with TRBD1. The CDR3 covers 16 residues. V dropped 6 bases and J dropped 7; count of bases not matched to a gene: 9. Per germline, CDR1 SGHAT and CDR2 FQNNGV. As DNA, the CDR3 is TGTGCCAGCAGACCCCTGGGGACAGGGGGCCTCGGGGAGCTGTTTTTT. This gives the protein CASRPLGTGGLGELFF.